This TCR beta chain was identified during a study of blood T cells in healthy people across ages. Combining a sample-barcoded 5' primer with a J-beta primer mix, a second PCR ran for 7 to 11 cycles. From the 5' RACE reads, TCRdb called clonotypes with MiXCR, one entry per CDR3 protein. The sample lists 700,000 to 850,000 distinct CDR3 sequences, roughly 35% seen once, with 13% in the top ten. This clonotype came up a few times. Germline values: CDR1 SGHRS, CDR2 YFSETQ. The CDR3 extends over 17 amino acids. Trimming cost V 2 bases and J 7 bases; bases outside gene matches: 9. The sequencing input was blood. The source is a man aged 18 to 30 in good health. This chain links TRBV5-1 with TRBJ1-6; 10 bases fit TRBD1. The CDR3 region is CASSFSSTGGSNSPLHF. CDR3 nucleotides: TGCGCCAGCAGCTTTTCGTCGACAGGGGGCTCCAATTCACCCCTCCACTTT. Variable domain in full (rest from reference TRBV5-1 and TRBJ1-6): KAGVTQTPRYLIKTRGQQVTLSCSPISGHRSVSWYQQTPGQGLQFLFEYFSETQRNKGNFPGRFSGRQFSNSRSEMNVSTLELGDSALYLCASSFSSTGGSNSPLHFGNGTRLTVT.